This entry lists 28 T cell receptor beta chains sequenced from one sample in a study of identical twins. TCRdb itself ran the 5' RACE reads through MiXCR, one entry per CDR3 protein. This sample carries around 960,000 distinct CDR3 sequences, more than 9% of them seen once, and the ten largest clones take about 1.5%. These data were likewise used in another study, on yellow fever vaccine responses in identical twins.

Sequences were obtained from PBMCs. These receptors were taken from a woman under 30 in good health.

The chain couples TRBV7-2 to TRBJ2-7, with TRBD2 identical over 9 bases. The CDR3 runs 19 residues. The germline gives CDR1 SGHTA, CDR2 FQGNSA. With V trimmed by 0 bases and J by 3 bases, 15 bases remained unmatched. CDR3 sequence reads: CASSLAQREARVQLYEQYF. For the CDR3, the DNA is TGTGCCAGCAGCTTAGCTCAGCGGGAGGCCCGGGTACAGCTCTACGAGCAGTACTTC.

This clonotype appeared a few times. V and J are TRBV25-1 and TRBJ1-2, with D perhaps matching TRBD1 (5 bases). The CDR3 totals 14 residues. Germline V gene sequence: CDR1 MGHDK, CDR2 SYGVNS. Deletions cut 2 bases from V and 4 bases from J, with 11 bases between. The CDR3 spells CASSEPGTPYGYTF. The CDR3 nucleotides read TGTGCCAGCAGTGAACCAGGGACCCCCTATGGCTACACCTTC.

J is TRBJ2-2 and V is TRBV4-2; 10 positions agree with TRBD1. This CDR3 contains 16 residues. From germline, CDR1 is LGHNA and CDR2 YNFKEQ. Unmatched junction bases numbered 3, after V lost 0 bases and J lost 5 bases. The CDR3 nucleotides are TGTGCCAGCAGCCAAGAGGGGACAGGGGTGACCGGGGAGCTGTTTTTT. Protein product: CASSQEGTGVTGELFF.

This clonotype came up a few times. This rearrangement joins TRBV6-1 to TRBJ2-3, with 9 nucleotides matching TRBD2. Germline lookup yields CDR1 MNHNS and CDR2 SASEGT. V shed 4 bases and J 8 bases; nucleotides not matched to a gene: 7. The CDR3 has 14 residues. CDR3 coding DNA: TGTGCCAGCAGTGTTGGCGGGGGGGCCGGTACGCAGTATTTT. This encodes CASSVGGGAGTQYF.

This clonotype has a handful of counts. The chain couples TRBV20-1 to TRBJ2-3; possibly TRBD1 for D (5 bases). In germline, CDR1 is DFQATT, CDR2 SNEGSKA (reference sequence). Trimming cost V 3 bases and J 0 bases, with 16 bases left between them. There are 16 residues in the CDR3. This CDR3 is CSARVSGASSTDTQYF. The DNA for the CDR3 is TGCAGTGCTAGGGTGTCTGGGGCCTCTAGCACAGATACGCAGTATTTT.

This clonotype was observed many times. The chain combines TRBV5-6 with TRBJ1-1; D uncertain. The length of the CDR3 is 12 residues. Germline CDR1 is SGHDT and CDR2 is YYEEEE. Deletions cut 1 base from V and 13 bases from J, with 14 bases between. The CDR3 coding sequence is TGTGCCAGCAGCTTGAACGGAATACCGGATTTCTTT. It translates to CASSLNGIPDFF.

This chain uses TRBV2 with TRBJ2-5, with 7 positions matching TRBD1. The CDR3 is made up of 15 amino acids. Losses at the gene ends were 6 bases for V and 5 bases for J; bases not matched to a gene: 12. Germline values: CDR1 SNHLY, CDR2 FYNNEI. The CDR3 loop is CASSLHKTGMETQYF. The DNA for the CDR3 is TGTGCCAGCAGCCTACATAAGACAGGGATGGAGACCCAGTACTTC.

The chain uses TRBV11-1 and TRBJ2-1, with 8 bases identical to TRBD1. Germline V gives CDR1 SGHAT, CDR2 FQDESV (reference sequence). The CDR3 runs 18 residues. Trimming cost V 6 bases and J 3 bases; bases outside gene matches: 16. The CDR3 region has the DNA TGTGCCAGCAGTCGCATAATGAGTCAGGGGGCTAACTACAATGAGCAGTTCTTC. This gives the protein CASSRIMSQGANYNEQFF.

This clonotype has a count of ten or more. The chain is built from TRBV12-3 or TRBV12-4 and TRBJ1-1, with D tentatively TRBD1 (6 bases). Trimming pared 4 bases from V and 5 bases from J, leaving 11 bases between. The CDR3 spans 13 residues. This chain's CDR3 is CASSSRGGTEAFF. DNA of the CDR3: TGTGCCAGCAGTTCAAGGGGGGGGACTGAAGCTTTCTTT.

This clonotype appeared many times. This rearrangement joins TRBV16 to TRBJ2-1; possible D gene TRBD2, 7 bases. Trimming left V 0 bases short and J 4 bases short, with 10 bases between. From germline, CDR1 is KGHSY and CDR2 FQNENV. There are 15 residues in the CDR3. In DNA form, the CDR3 reads TGTGCCAGCAGCCAATCGGGGGGGCGGTACAATGAGCAGTTCTTC. It encodes CASSQSGGRYNEQFF.

V and J are TRBV12-5 and TRBJ2-2; D unresolved. The germline V gene encodes CDR1 LGHNT and CDR2 FRNRAP. The CDR3 is 17 residues long. Trimming cost V 6 bases and J 3 bases, with 20 bases left between them. CDR3 protein: CASGLGAVALDTGELFF. In DNA form, the CDR3 reads TGTGCTAGTGGCCTTGGTGCGGTAGCCCTAGACACCGGGGAGCTGTTTTTT.

This clonotype was detected only a few times. This sequence joins TRBV5-1 and TRBJ2-1; D call uncertain. The length of the CDR3 is 16 residues. Germline CDR1 is SGHRS and CDR2 is YFSETQ. The V gene lost 4 bases and the J gene lost 5 bases, with 19 bases spanning the gap. Written as DNA, the CDR3 is TGCGCCAGCAGCCCCATAGGTGGTAGGGCAAACAATGAGCAGTTCTTC. It codes for CASSPIGGRANNEQFF.

The rearrangement uses TRBV15 and TRBJ1-4; D unresolved. Trimming left V 6 bases short and J 4 bases short, with 12 bases between. Germline-derived CDR1 and CDR2 are LNHNV and YYDKDF (reference sequence). The CDR3 length is 14 residues. The CDR3 DNA reads as TGTGCCACCAGACCGGCGGGCGTTAATGAAAAACTGTTTTTT. Its translation is CATRPAGVNEKLFF.

The chain carries TRBV12-3 or TRBV12-4 and TRBJ2-1; 8 nucleotides line up with TRBD2. The CDR3 sequence is 12 residues long. V was pared by 8 bases and J by 7 bases, with 4 bases of the junction left unmatched. CDR3 in DNA: TGTGCCAGCGGTCGACTAGCGAATGAGCAGTTCTTC. It is translated as CASGRLANEQFF.

This chain connects TRBV20-1 to TRBJ2-7, with D possibly matching TRBD2 (5 bases). Per the germline V gene, CDR1 is DFQATT and CDR2 is SNEGSKA (reference sequence). V was pared by 3 bases and J by 5 bases, with 14 bases between. The CDR3 is made up of 13 amino acids. In nucleotides, the CDR3 is TGCAGTGCTAGGGGTCCCCTCGGGGACGAGCAGTACGTC. Its translation is CSARGPLGDEQYV.

This chain joins TRBV29-1 and TRBJ2-3; TRBD2 agrees at 8 bases. The CDR3 is made up of 19 amino acids. From germline, CDR1 is SQVTM and CDR2 ANQGSEA. The J segment lost 3 bases and the V segment lost 7 bases, leaving 24 bases of the junction unmatched. The CDR3 coding sequence is TGCAGCGCCGAAATAGGGACTAGTGTATTTTTTGCCGAGACAGATACGCAGTATTTT. This translates into CSAEIGTSVFFAETDTQYF.

This clonotype was seen repeatedly, ten times or more. The rearrangement joins TRBV29-1 to TRBJ1-2; tentatively, D is TRBD1 (5 bases). The CDR3 totals 13 residues. Trimming stripped 3 bases from V and 5 bases from J, with 13 bases between. Germline values: CDR1 SQVTM, CDR2 ANQGSEA. CDR3 sequence reads: CSVETDIRYGYTF. CDR3 nucleotides: TGCAGCGTTGAGACAGATATACGTTATGGCTACACCTTC.

A few counts support this clonotype. This sequence joins TRBV19 and TRBJ2-7; D remains ambiguous. CDR1 is LNHDA and CDR2 is SQIVND in the germline V gene (reference sequence). This CDR3 comprises 12 residues. The V gene lost 8 bases and the J gene lost 2 bases, with 10 bases spanning the gap. CDR3 region: CASGGSTYEQYF. The CDR3 region has the DNA TGTGCCAGTGGCGGTTCCACCTACGAGCAGTACTTC. Supplemented by reference TRBV19 and TRBJ2-7, the full variable domain reads DGGITQSPKYLFRKEGQNVTLSCEQNLNHDAMYWYRQDPGQGLRLIYYSQIVNDFQKGDIAEGYSVSREKKESFPLTVTSAQKNPTAFYLCASGGSTYEQYFGPGTRLTVT.

This clonotype was recorded a few times. The V call is TRBV27, the J call TRBJ2-7, with D perhaps TRBD1 or TRBD2 (5 bases each). Trimming cost V 1 base and J 6 bases, with 10 bases left between them. The CDR3 is 13 residues long. CDR1 and CDR2 from the germline V gene are MNHEY and SMNVEV (reference sequence). The CDR3 nucleotides read TGTGCCAGCAGTTTATGGGCAGGGAGCGAGCAGTACTTC. As protein: CASSLWAGSEQYF.

V usage is TRBV25-1 and J usage is TRBJ2-1; D tentatively fits TRBD1 or TRBD2 (5 bases each). Trimming took 2 bases from V and 5 from J, leaving 16 bases between them. CDR1 is MGHDK, CDR2 SYGVNS, per germline. The length of the CDR3 is 16 residues. CDR3: CASSELGTKGDNEQFF. CDR3 nucleotide sequence: TGTGCCAGCAGTGAACTGGGGACGAAAGGGGACAATGAGCAGTTCTTC.

Regarding this clonotype: With a much larger clone just one base away, this may be a read error. The chain joins TRBV29-1 to TRBJ2-7; perhaps TRBD2 as D (6 bases). CDR1 is SQVTM, CDR2 ANQGSEA, per germline. This CDR3 contains 15 residues. CDR3 loop: CGVLIADQSTYEQYF. The DNA for the CDR3 is TGCGGCGTTTTAATAGCGGACCAGTCAACCTACGAGCAGTACTTC.

The chain joins TRBV15 to TRBJ2-5; 7 positions agree with TRBD1. Looked up from germline, CDR1 is LNHNV and CDR2 is YYDKDF (reference sequence). The CDR3 sequence is 14 residues long. V was clipped by 5 bases and J by 5 bases; unmatched bases: 8. CDR3 coding DNA: TGTGCCACCAGCGGAAGACAGGGAACTGAGACCCAGTACTTC. Residues: CATSGRQGTETQYF.

This clonotype was detected a few times. The CDR3 DNA sequence: TGTGCCATCAGTTCGGACCCCTATGGCTACACCTTC. Amino acids: CAISSDPYGYTF. This chain links TRBV10-3 with TRBJ1-2; no firm D call. CDR3 length: 12 residues. Germline-derived CDR1 and CDR2 are ENHRY and SYGVKD. V lost 5 bases and J 4 bases, leaving 8 bases between the germline ends.

This clonotype was detected many times. This rearrangement joins TRBV28 to TRBJ2-2; D not certain. Per germline, CDR1 MDHEN and CDR2 SYDVKM. The CDR3 consists of 14 residues. Trimming took 3 bases from V and 2 from J, leaving 7 bases between them. The CDR3 DNA follows: TGTGCCAGCAGTTTTTTGGGAAACACCGGGGAGCTGTTTTTT. Translation gives CASSFLGNTGELFF.

The V and J genes are TRBV6-1 and TRBJ1-5; D remains unclear. CDR3 length: 15 residues. Trimming took off 7 bases at V and 0 bases at J, with 13 bases between the two ends. Germline assignment: CDR1 MNHNS and CDR2 SASEGT. The CDR3 coding sequence is TGTGCCAGCAAACAAGAACGCTATAGCAATCAGCCCCAGCATTTT. It is translated as CASKQERYSNQPQHF.

This clonotype was observed many times. J is TRBJ2-1 and V is TRBV5-1, with a tentative D call TRBD2 (6 bases). There are 14 residues in the CDR3. The germline gives CDR1 SGHRS, CDR2 YFSETQ. With 0 bases removed from V and 4 bases from J, the gap between germline ends came to 8 bases. CDR3 residues: CASSLGLVYNEQFF. The CDR3, as DNA: TGCGCCAGCAGCTTGGGACTAGTTTACAATGAGCAGTTCTTC.

This sequence joins TRBV28 and TRBJ2-2; the D is unclear. V lost 4 bases and J 5 bases, leaving 11 bases between the germline ends. The CDR3 is made up of 14 amino acids. Germline V CDR1 and CDR2: MDHEN, SYDVKM. CDR3 amino acids: CASSSVGFTGELFF. CDR3 sequence (DNA): TGTGCCAGCAGTTCGGTTGGGTTTACCGGGGAGCTGTTTTTT.

This clonotype was picked up a small number of times. CDR3 sequence (DNA): TGCAGCGGAGACCAGGGTGCTGAAGCTTTCTTT. This translates into CSGDQGAEAFF. V and J are TRBV29-1 and TRBJ1-1, with D possibly TRBD1 on 5 matching bases. This CDR3 has 11 amino acids. Germline V CDR1 and CDR2: SQVTM, ANQGSEA. V was pared by 7 bases and J by 6 bases, with 12 bases between.